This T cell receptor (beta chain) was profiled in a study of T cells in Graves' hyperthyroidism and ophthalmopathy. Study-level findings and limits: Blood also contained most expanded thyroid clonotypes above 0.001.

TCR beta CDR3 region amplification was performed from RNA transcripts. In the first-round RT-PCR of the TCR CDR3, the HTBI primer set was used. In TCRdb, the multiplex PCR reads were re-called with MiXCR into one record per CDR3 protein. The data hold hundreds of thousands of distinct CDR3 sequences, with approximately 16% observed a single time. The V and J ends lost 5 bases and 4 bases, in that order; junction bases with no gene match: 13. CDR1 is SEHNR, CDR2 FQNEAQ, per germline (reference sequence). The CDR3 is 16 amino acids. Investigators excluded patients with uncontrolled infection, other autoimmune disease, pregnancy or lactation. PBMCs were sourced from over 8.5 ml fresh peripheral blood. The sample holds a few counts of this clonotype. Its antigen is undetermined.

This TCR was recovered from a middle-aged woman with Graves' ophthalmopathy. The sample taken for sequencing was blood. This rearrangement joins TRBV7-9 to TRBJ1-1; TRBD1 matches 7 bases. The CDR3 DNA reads TGTGCCAGCAGCCCTACTAGTGGGACAGAGGGCACTGAAGCTTTCTTT. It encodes CASSPTSGTEGTEAFF.